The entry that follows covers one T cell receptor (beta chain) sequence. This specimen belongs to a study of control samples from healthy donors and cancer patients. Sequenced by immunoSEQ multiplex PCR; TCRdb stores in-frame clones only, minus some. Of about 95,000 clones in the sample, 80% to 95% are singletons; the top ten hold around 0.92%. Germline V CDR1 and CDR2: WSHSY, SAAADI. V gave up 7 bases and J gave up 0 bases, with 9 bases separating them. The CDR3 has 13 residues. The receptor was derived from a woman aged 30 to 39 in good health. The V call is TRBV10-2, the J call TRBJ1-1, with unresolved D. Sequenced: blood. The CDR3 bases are TGCGCCAGCAAGATAGGCTTGAACACTGAAGCTTTCTTT. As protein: CASKIGLNTEAFF.